A selection of T cell receptor beta chains follows, all from one sample in a study of T-cell memory formation after mild COVID-19. TCRdb fed the 5' RACE reads into MiXCR, producing one record per CDR3 protein. The table records 40,000 to 45,000 distinct CDR3 sequences, 7.3% of them present only once. The sample comprised PBMCs or a T cell subset sorted from them (not recorded which). The receptors shown here come from a man aged 18 to 30 who had mild COVID-19 (a few samples of this study predate the infection). Cell type and time point are not known. CDR3s include the opening cysteine and the closing phenylalanine or tryptophan. A D gene is named only where the DNA matches it firmly. Expanded clones are given a class, and other clones once, few, many or no size at all.

TRBV7-8,TRBD2,many,TRBJ2-5,CASSFRLAGDLYQETQYF,TGTGCCAGCAGCTTCCGACTAGCGGGGGATTTGTACCAAGAGACCCAGTACTTC
TRBV29-1,TRBD1,many,TRBJ1-2,CSAEGFRGANYGYTF,TGCAGCGCCGAAGGGTTCAGGGGGGCTAACTATGGCTACACCTTC
TRBV5-1,NA,few,TRBJ2-1,CASSLLSLDNEQFF,TGCGCCAGCAGCTTGTTATCCCTGGACAATGAGCAGTTCTTC
TRBV7-2,NA,few,TRBJ2-5,CASSSGLTPGETQYF,TGTGCCAGCAGCTCTGGTCTCACTCCGGGGGAGACCCAGTACTTC
TRBV12-3/TRBV12-4,TRBD1,NA,TRBJ1-6,CASSARQGANSPLHF,TGTGCCAGCAGTGCCCGACAGGGGGCCAATTCACCCCTCCACTTT
TRBV5-1,NA,few,TRBJ1-2,CASRLSLNYGYTF,TGCGCCAGCAGACTGAGCCTGAACTATGGCTACACCTTC
TRBV5-4,NA,few,TRBJ1-1,CASSFYGTDEAFF,TGTGCCAGCAGCTTCTATGGGACGGATGAAGCTTTCTTT
TRBV12-3/TRBV12-4,TRBD1,many,TRBJ2-1,CASTLDRGRGNEQFF,TGTGCCAGCACCCTAGACAGGGGGAGGGGCAATGAGCAGTTCTTC
TRBV7-2,NA,NA,TRBJ2-2,CASTPSGDTGELFF,TGTGCCAGCACCCCATCGGGGGACACCGGGGAGCTGTTTTTT
TRBV5-1,NA,NA,TRBJ2-5,CASSETTAQETQYF,TGCGCCAGCAGCGAGACTACTGCACAAGAGACCCAGTACTTC
TRBV10-3,NA,NA,TRBJ2-3,CAISELKTQYF,TGTGCCATCAGTGAACTTAAAACGCAGTATTTT